These 12 T cell receptor beta chains were sequenced from one sample in a study of cytomegalovirus exposure and HLA in healthy donors. PCR employed 60 Vbeta and 13 Jbeta primers. Sequencing was performed with immunoSEQ multiplex PCR; in TCRdb, only in-frame clones are kept and a portion is missing. This sample has over 150,000 clones, with roughly 85% found just once. Sequences were obtained from PBMCs. These receptor sequences come from a woman aged 45-65 years in good health and CMV-seronegative.

The gene calls are TRBV5-1 and TRBJ2-7; D ambiguous. The length of the CDR3 is 14 residues. The V gene's germline CDR1 is SGHRS and CDR2 YFSETQ. V was shortened by 4 bases and J by 7 bases, with 18 bases between the two germline ends. The CDR3 nucleotides are TGCGCCAGCAGCCCCCCAGCAGGTCCCTGGGAGCAGTACTTC. It is translated as CASSPPAGPWEQYF. The full variable domain, with the rest looked up from reference TRBV5-1 and TRBJ2-7, is KAGVTQTPRYLIKTRGQQVTLSCSPISGHRSVSWYQQTPGQGLQFLFEYFSETQRNKGNFPGRFSGRQFSNSRSEMNVSTLELGDSALYLCASSPPAGPWEQYFGPGTRLTVT.

The V gene is TRBV10-3, the J gene TRBJ2-3, with TRBD2 matching 8 bases. The CDR3 extends over 14 amino acids. V lost 9 bases, J lost 0 bases, and 5 bases stayed unmatched. Germline V gene data show CDR1 as ENHRY and CDR2 as SYGVKD. CDR3 coding DNA: TGTGCCATTTCCGGGACTAGGAGCACAGATACGCAGTATTTT. It specifies CAISGTRSTDTQYF.

CDR3 nucleotides: TGTGCCAGTAGTATTACAGGCGGGGTCAGGAATGAGCAGTTCTTC. It specifies CASSITGGVRNEQFF. The chain has TRBV19 and TRBJ2-1; tentative D call: TRBD2 (6 bases). The germline gives CDR1 LNHDA, CDR2 SQIVND (reference sequence). V was pared by 3 bases and J by 7 bases, with 16 bases between. The CDR3 sequence is 15 residues long. Filled out from reference TRBV19 and TRBJ2-1, the complete variable domain reads DGGITQSPKYLFRKEGQNVTLSCEQNLNHDAMYWYRQDPGQGLRLIYYSQIVNDFQKGDIAEGYSVSREKKESFPLTVTSAQKNPTAFYLCASSITGGVRNEQFFGPGTRLTVL.

Worth noting for this clone: Sequence at one end of the junction differs from germline and may be a read error. The chain has TRBV6-1 and TRBJ2-7; D is perhaps TRBD2 (5 bases). This CDR3 is built from 14 residues. The germline CDR1 and CDR2 sequences are MNHNS and SASEGT. The CDR3, as DNA: TGTGCCAGCAGTGAAGGGGGAGCCTTATACGGGCAGTACTTC. Residues: CASSEGGALYGQYF.

This chain connects TRBV18 to TRBJ2-7; the D gene is possibly TRBD2 (5 bases). Deletions cut 2 bases from V and 2 bases from J, with 10 bases between. The V gene's germline CDR1 is KGHSH and CDR2 LQKENI. The CDR3 totals 14 residues. The CDR3 bases are TGTGCCAGCTCACCAGGGAGAAGTACCTACGAGCAGTACTTC. It codes for CASSPGRSTYEQYF. Full variable domain (rest looked up from reference TRBV18 and TRBJ2-7): NAGVMQNPRHLVRRRGQEARLRCSPMKGHSHVYWYRQLPEEGLKFMVYLQKENIIDESGMPKERFSAEFPKEGPSILRIQQVVRGDSAAYFCASSPGRSTYEQYFGPGTRLTVT.

This clone is a singleton in its sample. CDR3 sequence: CASGYPGQINYGYTF. CDR3 in DNA: TGTGCCAGCGGTTACCCGGGACAGATTAACTATGGCTACACCTTC. V gene TRBV28 combines with J gene TRBJ1-2; 7 nucleotides line up with TRBD1. This CDR3 is 15 amino acids long. Losses at the gene ends were 8 bases for V and 1 base for J; bases not matched to a gene: 10. The germline CDR1 and CDR2 sequences are MDHEN and SYDVKM.

The rearrangement joins TRBV7-9 to TRBJ1-3; no definite D call. Trimming removed 5 bases from V and 8 bases from J, with 7 bases in between. This CDR3 comprises 11 residues. Per the germline V gene, CDR1 is SEHNR and CDR2 is FQNEAQ (reference sequence). CDR3 coding DNA: TGTGCCAGCAGCCTTACAGACACCATATATTTT. Amino acids: CASSLTDTIYF.

CDR3 DNA: TGTGCCAGTAGGCAGCAGCGGGGGGTCCTAACCGGGGAGCTGTTTTTT. This encodes CASRQQRGVLTGELFF. The V call is TRBV19, the J call TRBJ2-2, with TRBD2 matching 9 bases. J was trimmed by 5 bases and V by 6 bases; bases with no gene match: 10. This CDR3 spans 16 amino acids. Germline CDR1 LNHDA, CDR2 SQIVND (reference sequence). The variable domain in full, completed from reference TRBV19 and TRBJ2-2, reads DGGITQSPKYLFRKEGQNVTLSCEQNLNHDAMYWYRQDPGQGLRLIYYSQIVNDFQKGDIAEGYSVSREKKESFPLTVTSAQKNPTAFYLCASRQQRGVLTGELFFGEGSRLTVL.

The chain couples TRBV6-1 to TRBJ2-3; unclear D gene. From germline, CDR1 is MNHNS and CDR2 SASEGT. V was cut by 7 bases and J by 1 base, with 9 bases left in between. The CDR3 extends over 13 amino acids. The CDR3 coding sequence is TGTGCCAGCAACGCCGGAGGCACAGATACGCAGTATTTT. This translates into CASNAGGTDTQYF.

As concerns this clone: The same CDR3 also results from other DNA sequences found in this sample. The chain carries TRBV7-8 and TRBJ1-5, with 10 bases matching TRBD1. Trimming took 4 bases from V and 5 from J; bases not matched to a gene: 5. Germline assignment: CDR1 SGHVS and CDR2 FQNEAQ. The CDR3 covers 15 residues. CDR3 sequence (DNA): TGTGCCAGCAGCTCGGACAGGGGGAAACATCAGCCCCAGCATTTT. The encoded protein is CASSSDRGKHQPQHF.

CDR3 nucleotides: TGTGCCAGCAGTACGGGAGGGGTCTCCTACAATGAGCAGTTCTTC. It codes for CASSTGGVSYNEQFF. The V gene is TRBV28, the J gene TRBJ2-1; 8 bases agree with TRBD2. Per the germline V gene, CDR1 is MDHEN and CDR2 is SYDVKM. CDR3 size: 15 residues. The junction had 3 bases not matched to a gene; V was cut back by 5 bases and J by 0 bases.

This clone was recorded a few times. The rearrangement uses TRBV19 and TRBJ1-4; unclear D gene. CDR3 length: 11 residues. The ends were cut back, 6 bases at V and 8 bases at J, with 7 bases in the middle. Germline CDR1 and CDR2: LNHDA and SQIVND (reference sequence). The CDR3 DNA follows: TGTGCCAGTAGATACGGGGAAAAACTGTTTTTT. It encodes CASRYGEKLFF.